This TCR beta chain was identified during a study of regulatory T cells in long-lasting Graves disease. In building TCR beta libraries, iRepertoire HTBI primers were used together with Arm-PCR of CDR3 regions. Via MiXCR, TCRdb re-called the multiplex PCR reads, giving one row per CDR3 protein. The sample holds almost 350,000 distinct CDR3 sequences, around a fifth seen once. The study, taken as a whole, reports: Newly diagnosed patients shared 1,000 or so public clonotypes; persistent patients shared around 2,500.

Time point indicated: persistent/refractory GD, antithyroid drugs over 5 years with positive TRAb. Following extraction of RNA from PBMCs, that RNA was used to make the TCR library. This clonotype was detected many times. Its cognate antigen is unknown. Germline CDR1 is SGHTA and CDR2 is FQGNSA. The CDR3 contains 16 residues. Trimming took off 0 bases at V and 0 bases at J, with 12 bases between the two ends. The sequencing here drew on peripheral blood mononuclear cells (PBMCs), taken when the disease was refractory, from a patient treated with antithyroid drugs. The chain combines TRBV7-2 with TRBJ2-7; D is uncertain. This receptor was identified in a female donor with Graves disease. The CDR3: CASSLAERRFSYEQYF. CDR3 nucleotides: TGTGCCAGCAGCTTAGCAGAAAGGCGGTTCTCCTACGAGCAGTACTTC.